Each of the 14 T cell receptor beta chains below was sequenced from the same sample in a study of blood T cell repertoires in COVID-19. Data came from immunoSEQ multiplex PCR; TCRdb stores just in-frame clones and leaves some out. There are some 80,000 clones in the sample; around four fifths occur only once, and around 9.4% lies in the top ten. The specimen was peripheral blood. The receptors were sampled from a human donor in a cohort sampled during active COVID-19.

The chain has TRBV2 and TRBJ2-3; 10 positions agree with TRBD2. The germline V gene has CDR1 SNHLY and CDR2 FYNNEI. V dropped 6 bases and J dropped 2; count of bases not matched to a gene: 5. The CDR3 covers 15 residues. CDR3 coding DNA: TGTGCCAGCAGGCAGCTAGCGGGGGTCACAGATACGCAGTATTTT. It codes for CASRQLAGVTDTQYF.

CDR3 amino acids: CASSFGGREYEQFF. The CDR3 nucleotides read TGTGCCAGCAGCTTTGGGGGGAGGGAATACGAGCAGTTCTTC. The V and J genes are TRBV11-1 and TRBJ2-1, with 7 bases fitting TRBD2. The ends lost 3 bases at V and 10 bases at J; junction bases unmatched: 9. CDR3 length: 14 amino acids. The V gene's germline CDR1 is SGHAT and CDR2 FQDESV (reference sequence).

As to this clone: Other DNA sequences from this sample encode an identical CDR3 as well. V is TRBV15 and J is TRBJ1-2, with D maybe TRBD1 (5 bases). The CDR3 is 13 amino acids. CDR1 LNHNV and CDR2 YYDKDF come from the germline V gene (reference sequence). The V and J ends lost 3 bases and 0 bases respectively, with 5 bases between them. The DNA for the CDR3 is TGTGCCACCAGCAGGGACACTAACTATGGCTACACCTTC. Protein: CATSRDTNYGYTF.

This clone was recorded a few times. The V gene is TRBV5-5, the J gene TRBJ2-5; 10 nucleotides line up with TRBD1. Trimming cost V 10 bases and J 5 bases; bases outside gene matches: 11. This CDR3 is 14 amino acids long. Germline V gene data show CDR1 as SGHKS and CDR2 as YYEKEE (reference sequence). CDR3 in amino acids: CACERGQGIETQYF. CDR3 bases: TGTGCCTGCGAGCGGGGACAGGGGATCGAGACCCAGTACTTC.

This clone came up once. The chain joins TRBV6-5 to TRBJ1-2, with 9 bases aligning to TRBD1. The CDR3 extends over 15 amino acids. Losses at the gene ends were 6 bases for V and 7 bases for J; bases not matched to a gene: 12. Germline V lookup: CDR1 MNHEY, CDR2 SVGAGI. The CDR3 here is CASRFPRQGGAGYTF. CDR3 nucleotides: TGTGCCAGCAGGTTCCCGAGACAGGGGGGAGCTGGCTACACCTTC.

The V call is TRBV5-1, the J call TRBJ2-5; 7 nucleotides match TRBD2. V lost 0 bases to trimming and J lost 6 bases; unmatched junction nucleotides: 5. CDR1 is SGHRS, CDR2 YFSETQ, per germline. The CDR3 is 14 amino acids. The CDR3 here is CASSLGEGTKTQYF. CDR3 DNA sequence: TGCGCCAGCAGCTTGGGGGAGGGGACCAAGACCCAGTACTTC.

This clone appeared once. The genes are TRBV28 and TRBJ1-5; the match to TRBD1 covers 8 bases. CDR1 is MDHEN and CDR2 is SYDVKM in the germline V gene. The CDR3 has 14 amino acids. The V gene end was trimmed by 6 bases and the J gene end by 6 bases; junction bases not matched to a gene: 7. The CDR3 protein is CASRLSGGGQPQHF. CDR3 nucleotide sequence: TGTGCCAGCAGACTTTCAGGGGGCGGTCAGCCCCAGCATTTT.

The chain recombines TRBV5-1 with TRBJ1-3, with 9 bases matching TRBD1. This CDR3 comprises 13 residues. Unmatched junction bases numbered 4, after V lost 4 bases and J lost 8 bases. Germline CDR1 reads SGHRS; CDR2 reads YFSETQ. The DNA of the CDR3 is TGCGCCAGCAGCCCGGGACAGGGAGACACCATATATTTT. Amino acids: CASSPGQGDTIYF.

The chain combines TRBV5-1 with TRBJ1-1; 7 nucleotides align to TRBD1. After removal of 1 base from V and 5 bases from J, the junction contained 8 bases not matched to a gene. The length of the CDR3 is 15 residues. Germline V gene lookup returns CDR1 SGHRS and CDR2 YFSETQ. Here the CDR3 DNA reads TGCGCCAGCAGCTTGTACCAGGGGGAACTTACTGAAGCTTTCTTT. Encoded protein: CASSLYQGELTEAFF.

The chain has TRBV4-1 and TRBJ2-2; 7 bases line up with TRBD2. Trimming at V came to 1 base and at J to 3 bases, leaving 17 bases not matched to a gene. Looked up from germline, CDR1 is MGHRA and CDR2 is YSYEKL. This CDR3 region has 20 residues. In nucleotides, the CDR3 is TGCGCCAGCAGCCAAGGCCAGGCGGGGGTTATTTTCGCGGACACCGGGGAGCTGTTTTTT. This translates into CASSQGQAGVIFADTGELFF.

This rearrangement joins TRBV7-3 to TRBJ2-7; D is possibly TRBD2 (6 bases). The CDR3 contains 14 residues. Trimming removed 5 bases at V and 3 bases at J, with 14 bases between. Germline V gene sequence: CDR1 SGHTA, CDR2 FQGTGA. The CDR3: CASSRGARDYEQYF. CDR3 bases: TGTGCCAGCAGCCGCGGGGCTAGAGACTACGAGCAGTACTTC.

The genes are TRBV2 and TRBJ1-3, with 7 bases identical to TRBD1. Trimming cost V 2 bases and J 4 bases; bases outside gene matches: 8. This CDR3 is built from 16 residues. Germline CDR1 and CDR2: SNHLY and FYNNEI. CDR3 residues: CASSERRQGVGNTIYF. CDR3 bases: TGTGCCAGCAGTGAACGGAGGCAGGGGGTAGGAAACACCATATATTTT.

This clone came up once. The J gene is TRBJ1-1, the V gene TRBV5-4; TRBD1 matches 11 bases. V was clipped by 4 bases and J by 5 bases; unmatched bases: 7. The CDR3 has 15 amino acids. Germline V gives CDR1 SGHNT, CDR2 YYREEE (reference sequence). The CDR3 DNA follows: TGTGCCAGCAGCGAGGACAGGGGGCCTGGGACTGAAGCTTTCTTT. Amino acids: CASSEDRGPGTEAFF. Drawing the rest from reference TRBV5-4 and TRBJ1-1, the complete variable domain is ETGVTQSPTHLIKTRGQQVTLRCSSQSGHNTVSWYQQALGQGPQFIFQYYREEENGRGNFPPRFSGLQFPNYSSELNVNALELDDSALYLCASSEDRGPGTEAFFGQGTRLTVV.

V gene TRBV14 combines with J gene TRBJ2-3; D not resolved. V dropped 4 bases and J dropped 5 bases, with 10 bases sitting between them. The CDR3 totals 13 residues. Germline V gene lookup returns CDR1 SGHDN and CDR2 FVKESK. CDR3 residues: CASSPVNGDTQYF. DNA of the CDR3: TGTGCCAGCAGCCCGGTAAACGGAGATACGCAGTATTTT.